These 29 T cell receptor beta chains came from one sample sequenced in a study of immune characterization of retroperitoneal liposarcoma. Via MiXCR, TCRdb re-called the PCR reads, giving one row per CDR3 protein. The sample lists 4,000 to 4,500 distinct CDR3 sequences, about 31% seen once, with more than 8.5% in the top ten. The sample taken for sequencing was blood. The receptors shown here come from a female donor with retroperitoneal liposarcoma.

The rearrangement joins TRBV7-2 to TRBJ2-5; 7 bases are shared with TRBD1. The DNA end favors TRBJ2-7, so the J call may be wrong. The CDR3 runs to 15 residues. In germline, CDR1 is SGHTA, CDR2 FQGNSA. The CDR3 sequence is CASSLATGMSYEQYF. The CDR3 nucleotides are TGTGCCAGCAGCTTAGCGACAGGGATGTCCTACGAGCAGTACTTC.

This clonotype was observed a few times. This chain connects TRBV25-1 to TRBJ2-1, with 8 bases aligning to TRBD1. The CDR3 is made up of 14 amino acids. Germline values: CDR1 MGHDK, CDR2 SYGVNS. Trimming at V came to 1 base and at J to 5 bases, leaving 1 base not matched to a gene. CDR3 region: CASSEWTGNNEQFF. DNA of the CDR3: TGTGCCAGCAGTGAATGGACAGGGAACAATGAGCAGTTCTTC.

The chain employs TRBV6-8 and TRBJ1-4; D is unresolved. CDR1 MNHGY and CDR2 SAAAGT come from the germline V gene. The CDR3 covers 11 residues. The V gene lost 6 bases and the J gene lost 8 bases, with 7 bases spanning the gap. CDR3 protein: CASRQREKLFF. CDR3 DNA sequence: TGTGCCAGCAGGCAGAGGGAAAAACTGTTTTTT.

This chain links TRBV15 with TRBJ2-7; D could derive from TRBD1 or TRBD2 (6 bases each). Germline V gene lookup returns CDR1 LNHNV and CDR2 YYDKDF (reference sequence). V shed 3 bases and J shed 3 bases, with 12 bases lying between them. The length of the CDR3 is 14 residues. CDR3 DNA: TGTGCCACCAGCAGCGAGGGGGGCCGCTACGAGCAGTACTTC. This encodes CATSSEGGRYEQYF.

The J gene is TRBJ2-5, the V gene TRBV6-2 or TRBV6-3; 9 nucleotides line up with TRBD2. The CDR3 is made up of 16 amino acids. Germline V gives CDR1 MNHEY, CDR2 SVGEGT. The V and J ends lost 6 bases and 1 base, in that order; junction bases with no gene match: 9. In DNA, the CDR3 is TGTGCCAGCAGACAAATAGCGGGAGAGATCCAAGAGACCCAGTACTTC. Its translation: CASRQIAGEIQETQYF.

In its sample, this clonotype was seen a few times. This chain connects TRBV7-2 to TRBJ2-1; 11 nucleotides line up with TRBD2. Germline-derived CDR1 and CDR2 are SGHTA and FQGNSA. With 5 bases clipped from V and 10 bases from J, the junction kept 7 bases outside the gene matches. This CDR3 is 14 amino acids long. The CDR3 DNA reads TGTGCCAGCAGCCCCACTAGCGGGAGTGGCGAGCAGTTCTTC. Its translation is CASSPTSGSGEQFF.

In this sample, this clonotype is medium-sized. CDR3 region: CAISESLAGELFF. CDR3 DNA: TGTGCCATCAGTGAGTCACTAGCCGGGGAGCTGTTTTTT. This chain links TRBV10-3 with TRBJ2-2; maybe TRBD2 (5 bases). The CDR3 has 13 amino acids. V was pared by 0 bases and J by 6 bases, with 5 bases between. The germline gives CDR1 ENHRY, CDR2 SYGVKD.

The chain couples TRBV7-2 to TRBJ2-3, with 8 bases matching TRBD2. The V gene's germline CDR1 is SGHTA and CDR2 FQGNSA. Unmatched junction bases numbered 14, after V lost 5 bases and J lost 1 base. CDR3 size: 18 residues. This chain's CDR3 is CASSTKIRGGSGTDTQYF. CDR3 nucleotide sequence: TGTGCCAGCAGCACCAAAATCCGGGGGGGGTCTGGCACAGATACGCAGTATTTT.

This clonotype was seen more than once but under ten times. The chain recombines TRBV7-2 with TRBJ2-5, with TRBD1 matching 9 bases. Judging by the DNA end, TRBJ2-7 fits better; the J call may be wrong. CDR3 size: 13 residues. Germline V gives CDR1 SGHTA, CDR2 FQGNSA. The CDR3 nucleotides are TGTGCCAGCAGCTCAACAGGGGGCGGCGAGCAGTACTTC. Translating it yields CASSSTGGGEQYF.

The sample holds a few counts of this clonotype. This rearrangement joins TRBV6-6 to TRBJ2-3; TRBD2 is a possible D gene (5 bases). Between the trimmed V and J ends, which lost 7 bases and 0 bases, there was a span of 11 bases. Germline CDR1 and CDR2: MNHNY and SVGAGI (reference sequence). This CDR3 is 14 amino acids long. The CDR3 DNA is TGTGCCAGCACCTCCGGACTCAGCACAGATACGCAGTATTTT. Translating it yields CASTSGLSTDTQYF.

The CDR3 reads CASIGSAGETQYF. CDR3 DNA: TGTGCCAGCATAGGTTCGGCAGGAGAGACCCAGTACTTC. The chain is built from TRBV7-6 and TRBJ2-5; D is unresolved. The CDR3 contains 13 residues. Trimming took 7 bases from V and 4 from J, leaving 13 bases between them. Germline CDR1 is SGHVS and CDR2 is FNYEAQ.

The rearrangement uses TRBV6-9 and TRBJ2-7, with TRBD2 identical over 8 bases. The CDR3 totals 14 residues. Germline assignment: CDR1 MNHGY and CDR2 SVAAGI. Trimming at V came to 2 bases and at J to 4 bases, leaving 4 bases not matched to a gene. CDR3 bases: TGTGCCAGCAGTTATACCCAGCGGGGGTACGAGCAGTACTTC. It codes for CASSYTQRGYEQYF.

This clonotype was counted only a few times. CDR3 bases: TGTGCCAGCAGTTACCTCCGGGCCGTCGAGACCCAGTACTTC. This translates into CASSYLRAVETQYF. The chain recombines TRBV6-5 with TRBJ2-5; D unresolved. The V and J ends lost 2 bases and 5 bases respectively, with 12 bases between them. The CDR3 consists of 14 residues. Germline CDR1 is MNHEY and CDR2 is SVGAGI.

This rearrangement joins TRBV12-3 or TRBV12-4 to TRBJ1-3; D unresolved. This CDR3 is 12 amino acids long. The V end lost 6 bases, the J end lost 2 bases, and 5 bases lay between the germline ends. The CDR3 sequence: CASSRTGNTIYF. CDR3 DNA: TGTGCCAGCAGCCGGACTGGAAACACCATATATTTT.

This sequence joins TRBV12-3 or TRBV12-4 and TRBJ2-1; possible D gene TRBD2, 5 bases. V lost 7 bases, J lost 0 bases, and 22 bases lay in between. CDR3 size: 18 residues. The CDR3, as DNA: TGTGCCAGCACCTTCCGGACCCGAGGGATTAGCTCCTACAATGAGCAGTTCTTC. It encodes CASTFRTRGISSYNEQFF.

The chain links TRBV10-3 to TRBJ2-1; D is unclear. Trimming left V 0 bases short and J 10 bases short, with 16 bases between. CDR1 and CDR2 from the germline V gene are ENHRY and SYGVKD. This CDR3 is built from 15 residues. This chain's CDR3 is CAISESSWVSDEQFF. Written as DNA, the CDR3 is TGTGCCATCAGTGAGTCGAGTTGGGTTTCTGACGAGCAGTTCTTC.

The gene calls are TRBV6-1 and TRBJ1-2, with D tentatively TRBD1 (5 bases). Trimming removed 1 base at V and 7 bases at J, with 10 bases between. The germline gives CDR1 MNHNS, CDR2 SASEGT. The CDR3 length is 13 residues. CDR3: CASSEGTRLGYTF. Here the CDR3 DNA reads TGTGCCAGCAGTGAAGGGACACGACTTGGCTACACCTTC.

This clonotype came up a few times. The V and J genes are TRBV6-1 and TRBJ2-3; 11 nucleotides line up with TRBD2. The length of the CDR3 is 16 residues. The germline CDR1 and CDR2 sequences are MNHNS and SASEGT. Trimming removed 1 base from V and 6 bases from J; junction bases left unmatched: 6. As DNA, the CDR3 is TGTGCCAGCAGTGAAGGGGTAGCGGGAGGGAGGGATACGCAGTATTTT. Residues: CASSEGVAGGRDTQYF.

The gene calls are TRBV7-2 and TRBJ2-5, with 7 bases aligning to TRBD2. The CDR3 is 14 residues long. The germline CDR1 and CDR2 sequences are SGHTA and FQGNSA. The ends lost 2 bases at V and 11 bases at J; junction bases unmatched: 11. The CDR3 DNA sequence: TGTGCCAGCAGCTTACGCGGGGACTACAATGAGCAGTACTTC. Amino acids: CASSLRGDYNEQYF.

In its sample, this clonotype was seen a few times. The gene calls are TRBV10-2 and TRBJ2-3, with 7 positions matching TRBD1. With V trimmed by 6 bases and J by 3 bases, 6 bases remained unmatched. Germline loops: CDR1 WSHSY, CDR2 SAAADI. The CDR3 spans 14 residues. The CDR3 coding sequence is TGCGCCAGCAGCTTGGACAGGACAACAGATACGCAGTATTTT. Encoded protein: CASSLDRTTDTQYF.

This clonotype came up a few times. The chain combines TRBV7-6 with TRBJ2-3; 11 nucleotides agree with TRBD2. The CDR3 runs to 16 residues. Trimming at V came to 5 bases and at J to 1 base, leaving 5 bases not matched to a gene. Germline V lookup: CDR1 SGHVS, CDR2 FNYEAQ. The chain's CDR3 is CASSIPTSGGTDTQYF. CDR3 coding DNA: TGTGCCAGCAGCATACCGACTAGCGGGGGCACAGATACGCAGTATTTT.

This clonotype counts as medium-sized. This chain connects TRBV10-1 to TRBJ2-1; 8 bases match TRBD1. The better agreement between TRBJ2-7 and the DNA end casts doubt on the J call. Germline V gene sequence: CDR1 WNHNN, CDR2 SYGVQD (reference sequence). CDR3 size: 13 residues. Here the CDR3 DNA reads TGCGCCAGCAGTGCCAGACAGGGGCGCGAGCAGTACTTC. Amino acids: CASSARQGREQYF.

This clonotype has a handful of counts. The gene calls are TRBV27 and TRBJ2-5; possible D gene TRBD1, 7 bases. The V gene lost 6 bases and the J gene lost 5 bases, with 13 bases spanning the gap. The CDR3 spans 13 residues. Germline loops: CDR1 MNHEY, CDR2 SMNVEV (reference sequence). CDR3 residues: CASRSQGRETQYF. The CDR3 DNA is TGTGCCAGCAGATCACAGGGGAGGGAGACCCAGTACTTC.

A few counts support this clonotype. This chain connects TRBV6-1 to TRBJ2-1, with 7 bases matching TRBD2. The junction had 7 bases not matched to a gene; V was cut back by 4 bases and J by 10 bases. The CDR3 contains 13 residues. Per germline, CDR1 MNHNS and CDR2 SASEGT. The CDR3 nucleotides read TGTGCCAGCAGTGCCGGGACTATTTACGAGCAGTTCTTC. Encoded protein: CASSAGTIYEQFF.

This clonotype occurred a few times. V and J are TRBV6-1 and TRBJ1-6; D is unclear. Germline assignment: CDR1 MNHNS and CDR2 SASEGT. CDR3 length: 11 residues. V lost 3 bases and J 7 bases, leaving 1 base between the germline ends. The CDR3 nucleotides are TGTGCCAGCAGTGAGAATTCACCCCTCCACTTT. Encoded protein: CASSENSPLHF.

V usage is TRBV6-1 and J usage is TRBJ1-4, with TRBD1 as a possible D gene (6 bases). Trimming cost V 5 bases and J 5 bases, with 21 bases left between them. The CDR3 extends over 17 amino acids. The germline V gene encodes CDR1 MNHNS and CDR2 SASEGT. The chain's CDR3 is CASSSFHSTGTNEKLFF. Written as DNA, the CDR3 is TGTGCCAGCAGTTCATTCCATTCCACGGGGACAAATGAAAAACTGTTTTTT.

Only a few counts were recorded for this clonotype. The J gene is TRBJ2-1, the V gene TRBV6-1; D not certain. Trimming shortened V by 1 base and J by 10 bases, and 14 bases separated the two germline ends. The CDR3 has 14 amino acids. CDR1 is MNHNS, CDR2 SASEGT, per germline. The CDR3 loop is CASSEEYGTYEQFF. The CDR3 region has the DNA TGTGCCAGCAGTGAAGAGTACGGAACCTACGAGCAGTTCTTC.

V usage is TRBV6-1 and J usage is TRBJ1-1; D not certain. CDR3 length: 12 residues. V was clipped by 4 bases and J by 6 bases, with 9 bases between them. In germline, CDR1 is MNHNS, CDR2 SASEGT. The CDR3 loop reads CASSVNRAEAFF. The CDR3 nucleotides read TGTGCCAGCAGTGTAAACCGCGCTGAAGCTTTCTTT.

The J gene is TRBJ2-1, the V gene TRBV7-2; D may be TRBD2 (6 bases). The better agreement between TRBJ2-7 and the DNA end casts doubt on the J call. The germline V gene has CDR1 SGHTA and CDR2 FQGNSA. CDR3 length: 15 amino acids. The CDR3 here is CASSLDGGAYNEQYF. The DNA of the CDR3 is TGTGCCAGCAGCTTAGATGGCGGGGCCTACAATGAGCAGTACTTC.